This T cell receptor beta chain is from a study of CD4 T cells in relation to SARS-CoV-2 and coronaviruses (dated by TCRdb to 2020 to 2023). About the investigation overall: The ViraFEST assay cultured PBMCs with antigen for roughly nine days, then sequenced TCR beta CDR3s to find antigen-specific clonal expansions. The full convalescent cohort of approximately 13 patients had a median age of approximately 35 years, ranging from about 20 to 80 years. The approximately 12 convalescent patients included 8 males and 4 females; two subjects were Hispanic. Using patient-derived lymphoblastoid cell lines, the shared crossreactive spike epitopes were mapped to their HLA restriction. The study assessed, at the TCR clonotype level, memory CD4+ T cell crossreactivity between SARS-CoV-2 and common cold coronavirus spike proteins. The Adaptive Biotechnologies TCR-sequencing kit was used for samples from a few pre-COVID donors and for the naive versus memory experiments, whereas the other data were Illumina-based. A different TCR-beta assay, based on Illumina, was used to sequence expansion assays from other donors in the study.

In the case of this clone: Its antigen specificity is not known. One base away there is no much larger clone; base qualities are not given.

Survey-level immunoSEQ TCR-beta sequencing was performed on DNA from CEF-cultured naive and memory CD4+ T cells. The published analysis was carried out like this. During preprocessing, nonproductive sequences were discarded, as were any CDR3s that did not begin with C, did not end with F or W, or were shorter than 7 amino acids. Antigen-specific clonotypes were called with the MANAFEST web app on the basis of expansion relative to the reference and to other culture wells. A clone counted as positive if significantly expanded in 2 of 3 replicate wells versus the reference culture at FDR below 0.05. For a clone to be considered positive, significant expansion relative to all other tandem wells and an odds ratio above 5 were also required. Cultured and uncultured naive and memory CD4+ repertoires were searched for CDR3s previously identified as spike- and CEF-reactive. Pairwise Levenshtein distance, computed with the stringdist R package after three terminal residues were trimmed from each end, was used as the measure of CDR3 homology. Held by TCRdb, this immuneACCESS table contains in-frame sequences only and omits some clones. Under half of the omission traces to an unresolved V gene where checked; the cause of the rest is unknown. V and J calls and clone size come straight from that table; D and trimming were deduced from the DNA. The sample records around 30,000 clones, under 80% of which are singletons. Almost 3.5% of the sample is in the top ten clones.

Overall study outcomes, separate from this receptor: Sequencing of naive versus memory cells indicated that the assay detects memory recall responses, not primary responses primed during culture. Around 65% of donors had memory CD4+ clonotypes that crossrecognized SARS-CoV-2 and at least one common cold coronavirus spike. Pre-pandemic and post-infection samples were not both contributed by any donor, so tracing of the source of pre-existing responses was limited. Crossreactivity analysis was centred on spike protein, so crossreactivity against other viral proteins was not assessed. The study was limited by small numbers of patients and tested TCRs. Significantly weaker SARS-CoV-2-driven expansion was shown by crossreactive clones than by monoreactive clones, consistent with antigenic imprinting.

To separate naive from memory CD4+ T cells, cryopreserved PBMCs first underwent CD4 enrichment and then EasySep naive CD4+ T cell enrichment. Sorted naive or memory CD4+ T cells (under 1.1 x 10^5) were cultured 1:1 with T cell-depleted PBMCs and CEF peptides for 10 days. Each peptide culture condition was generally run in triplicate replicate wells. Ficoll-Paque PLUS gradient centrifugation was used to isolate PBMCs from either whole blood or leukapheresis product. PBMCs were either cryopreserved at -140°C or used fresh in the expansion assay. The QIAamp Micro DNA Kit was used to extract genomic DNA from the CD4+ T cells. Inclusive of the bounding cysteine and phenylalanine, the CDR3 is 13 residues long. Only the CDR3 portion is preserved as DNA: 39 bases, with reading frame beginning at the first base. V is cut back by 10 bases and J by 2 bases, with 4 bases in the junction unmatched.

The rearranged segments are TRBV12-3 or TRBV12-4 and TRBJ2-2, and TRBD1 matches 7 of the central bases. The sequenced material came from memory CD4+ T cells from PBMCs, cultured in vitro. The meaning of the sample's cell subset or site label: memory (non-naive) CD4+ T cells. The source of this sequence is an adult with COVID-19. The DNA reads as follows: TGTGCCACGGACAGGTACAACACCGGGGAGCTGTTTTTT. This yields the protein CATDRYNTGELFF.